The clone carrying this T cell receptor beta chain was seen ten or more times. Its specificity is unknown. V lost 2 bases to trimming and J lost 1 base; unmatched junction nucleotides: 2. This CDR3 is built from 15 residues. Germline V lookup: CDR1 SGDLS, CDR2 YYNGEE. These data belong to a study of T cells in Graves' hyperthyroidism and ophthalmopathy. At the level of the study: Initial diagnosis, before any treatment, was when peripheral blood was collected.

It was considered stable Graves' hyperthyroidism when ophthalmopathy did not progress within 18 months. Diagnoses rested on clinical symptoms, serum thyroxine and TRAb, thyroid ultrasound and orbital computed tomography. Amplification targeted TCR beta CDR3 regions from RNA transcripts. With the HTBI primer set, the TCR CDR3 went through a first round of RT-PCR. MiXCR, applied by TCRdb to the multiplex PCR reads, yields one record per CDR3 protein. The sample includes 200,000 to 250,000 distinct CDR3 sequences, about 16% of them seen just once. Study results and limitations: The model anticipated ophthalmopathy a median approximately 6.5 months pre-onset.

The chain recombines TRBV9 with TRBJ2-7, with 11 nucleotides matching TRBD1. Sequencing was carried out using blood. The clonotype was recovered from a man aged 40-49 years with Graves' hyperthyroidism. CDR3 sequence: CASSVGQGASYEQYF. As DNA, the CDR3 is TGTGCCAGCAGCGTTGGACAGGGGGCTTCCTACGAGCAGTACTTC.